The 11 T cell receptor beta chains in this list originate from one sample, sequenced in a study of CD8 T cells in Susac syndrome. With random hexamers, about 0.5 to 1 ug RNA was reverse transcribed. TCRdb re-called the immunoSEQ multiplex PCR reads through MiXCR, storing one row per CDR3 protein. This sample yields 200,000 to 250,000 distinct CDR3 sequences, of which approximately 95% are seen a single time; around 0.076% belongs to the top ten. Input material: CD4+ T cells from PBMCs. The receptors were gathered from a human donor with multiple sclerosis.

This rearrangement joins TRBV7-2 to TRBJ2-7, with unresolved D. The CDR3 covers 14 residues. CDR1 and CDR2 from the germline V gene are SGHTA and FQGNSA. The ends were cut back, 1 base at V and 2 bases at J, with 9 bases in the middle. The CDR3 coding sequence is TGTGCCAGCAGCTTAGTCAGGCCCGCCTACGAGCAGTACTTC. Translating gives CASSLVRPAYEQYF.

The J gene is TRBJ2-7, the V gene TRBV11-1; no clear D. Germline CDR1 and CDR2: SGHAT and FQDESV (reference sequence). There are 11 residues in the CDR3. Trimming removed 3 bases from V and 7 bases from J, with 7 bases in between. CDR3 region: CASSLKEEQYF. For the CDR3, the DNA is TGTGCCAGCAGCTTGAAGGAAGAGCAGTACTTC.

V gene TRBV30 combines with J gene TRBJ1-2; D is undetermined. CDR3 length: 14 residues. V was clipped by 2 bases and J by 2 bases, with 12 bases between them. Germline V gene lookup returns CDR1 GTSNPN and CDR2 SVGIG (reference sequence). The CDR3 loop reads CAWSQRTVNYGYTF. In DNA form, the CDR3 reads TGTGCCTGGAGTCAACGGACGGTCAACTATGGCTACACCTTC.

V is TRBV10-3 and J is TRBJ2-7; D is possibly TRBD1 or TRBD2 (5 bases each). The CDR3 length is 13 residues. The V end was cut by 5 bases, the J end by 2 bases, with 10 bases between. Germline values: CDR1 ENHRY, CDR2 SYGVKD. The CDR3 here is CAISPGRPYEQYV. The CDR3 region has the DNA TGTGCCATCAGTCCGGGACGGCCCTACGAGCAGTACGTC.

V is TRBV29-1 and J is TRBJ1-2, with D unclear. V was pared by 7 bases and J by 4 bases, with 10 bases between. Germline CDR1 is SQVTM and CDR2 is ANQGSEA. The CDR3 extends over 11 amino acids. The CDR3 sequence is CSGRNGYGYTF. The CDR3 bases are TGCAGCGGCCGTAATGGCTATGGCTACACCTTC.

This clonotype was picked up one time. The chain links TRBV3-1 to TRBJ2-1; D may be TRBD1 or TRBD2 (6 bases each). Germline V gene sequence: CDR1 LGHDT, CDR2 YNNKEL (reference sequence). The CDR3 length is 11 residues. With 7 bases removed from V and 9 bases from J, the gap between germline ends came to 10 bases. CDR3 protein: CASTQGGEQFF. The DNA of the CDR3 is TGTGCCAGCACACAGGGAGGTGAGCAGTTCTTC.

The chain has TRBV30 and TRBJ1-1; weak D call: TRBD1 (6 bases). The CDR3 consists of 14 residues. From germline, CDR1 is GTSNPN and CDR2 SVGIG (reference sequence). Trimming cost V 2 bases and J 3 bases, with 13 bases left between them. The CDR3 loop reads CAWSPRTGYTEAFF. The CDR3 bases are TGTGCCTGGAGTCCCCGAACAGGGTACACTGAAGCTTTCTTT. The variable domain in full, completed from reference TRBV30 and TRBJ1-1, reads SQTIHQWPATLVQPVGSPLSLECTVEGTSNPNLYWYRQAAGRGLQLLFYSVGIGQISSEVPQNLSASRPQDRQFILSSKKLLLSDSGFYLCAWSPRTGYTEAFFGQGTRLTVV.

In its sample, this clonotype was seen a few times. The chain carries TRBV20-1 and TRBJ2-1; no definite D call. CDR1 and CDR2 from the germline V gene are DFQATT and SNEGSKA (reference sequence). CDR3 length equals 10 residues. V was pared by 5 bases and J by 8 bases, with 7 bases between. As DNA, the CDR3 is TGCAGTGCTCGTCTCGATGAGCAGTTCTTC. Translating it yields CSARLDEQFF.

CDR3 DNA: TGTGCCACCAGCAGAGATAGAAGGCCTAACTATGGCTACACCTTC. Protein: CATSRDRRPNYGYTF. This chain links TRBV15 with TRBJ1-2, with D uncertain. The V and J ends lost 0 bases and 0 bases respectively, with 8 bases between them. The CDR3 is 15 amino acids. Germline V gene sequence: CDR1 LNHNV, CDR2 YYDKDF (reference sequence).

The chain uses TRBV9 and TRBJ2-2; unclear D gene. Germline V gives CDR1 SGDLS, CDR2 YYNGEE. The ends were cut back, 0 bases at V and 3 bases at J, with 12 bases in the middle. This CDR3 region has 16 residues. The CDR3 sequence is CASSVEGGRYTGELFF. The CDR3 bases are TGTGCCAGCAGCGTAGAGGGCGGCCGATACACCGGGGAGCTGTTTTTT.

This clonotype has just a few counts. The chain joins TRBV29-1 to TRBJ2-7, with D tentatively TRBD2 (6 bases). The ends were cut back, 4 bases at V and 3 bases at J, with 13 bases in the middle. The CDR3 totals 13 residues. Germline V lookup: CDR1 SQVTM, CDR2 ANQGSEA. The CDR3 here is CSVGQGGVYEQYF. The CDR3 region has the DNA TGCAGCGTTGGTCAAGGAGGGGTCTACGAGCAGTACTTC.